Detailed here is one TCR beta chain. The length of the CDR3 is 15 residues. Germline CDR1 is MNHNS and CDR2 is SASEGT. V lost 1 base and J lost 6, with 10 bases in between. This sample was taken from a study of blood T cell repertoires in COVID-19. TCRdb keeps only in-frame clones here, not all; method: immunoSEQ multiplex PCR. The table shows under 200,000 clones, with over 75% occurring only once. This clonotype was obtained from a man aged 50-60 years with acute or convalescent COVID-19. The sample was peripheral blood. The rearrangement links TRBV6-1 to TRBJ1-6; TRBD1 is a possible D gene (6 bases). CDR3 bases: TGTGCCAGCAGTGAAGGGGGGGGCCCTAATTCACCCCTCCACTTT. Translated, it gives CASSEGGGPNSPLHF.